Listed here are 21 T cell receptor beta chains from one sample, sequenced in a study of T cells in Graves' hyperthyroidism and ophthalmopathy. Amplification of TCR beta CDR3 regions was performed using RNA transcripts as template. The TCR CDR3 first-round RT-PCR relied on the HTBI primer set. TCRdb reprocessed the multiplex PCR reads via MiXCR and lists one record per CDR3 protein. The sample has about 680,000 distinct CDR3 sequences; roughly a third are singletons. The sequencing sample was made of blood. The receptor source for this set is a woman between 40 and 55 years old with Graves' hyperthyroidism.

V usage is TRBV6-2 or TRBV6-3 and J usage is TRBJ2-2, with D hard to call. Germline-derived CDR1 and CDR2 are MNHEY and SVGEGT. V lost 4 bases, J lost 7 bases, and 13 bases lay in between. The CDR3 spans 14 residues. CDR3 region: CASSLHSVVGELFF. The CDR3 DNA reads as TGTGCCAGCAGTTTGCATTCAGTAGTCGGGGAGCTGTTTTTT.

The gene calls are TRBV7-3 and TRBJ2-2, with TRBD1 matching over 9 bases. V lost 5 bases to trimming and J lost 4 bases; unmatched junction nucleotides: 8. Germline lookup yields CDR1 SGHTA and CDR2 FQGTGA. The CDR3 is made up of 16 amino acids. The DNA for the CDR3 is TGTGCCAGCAGCCAGCAACAGGGGGCCTCCACCGGGGAGCTGTTTTTT. It encodes CASSQQQGASTGELFF.

This chain connects TRBV6-5 to TRBJ2-7; D uncertain. The end of the DNA is better explained by TRBJ2-1, so the J call may be wrong. Germline-derived CDR1 and CDR2 are MNHEY and SVGAGI. CDR3 length: 13 amino acids. CDR3 region: CASSYSPPQEQFF. The CDR3 DNA follows: TGTGCCAGCAGTTACTCCCCTCCCCAGGAGCAGTTCTTC.

The V and J genes are TRBV12-3 or TRBV12-4 and TRBJ2-7, with D perhaps TRBD1 (6 bases). There are 8 residues in the CDR3. DNA for the CDR3: TGTGCCAGCAGTTTCGCAGGGGTA. Translated: CASSFAGV.

As for this clonotype: A single base separates this from a much larger clone, so it may be a read error. V usage is TRBV7-9 and J usage is TRBJ1-2; TRBD1 is a possible D gene (5 bases). The CDR3 runs 13 residues. V was pared by 2 bases and J by 10 bases, with 14 bases between. From germline, CDR1 is SEHNR and CDR2 FQNEAQ (reference sequence). In nucleotides, the CDR3 is TGTGCCAGCAGCTTAAGCGGGGGTCATGACTACACCTTC. Protein: CASSLSGGHDYTF.

The rearrangement joins TRBV7-9 to TRBJ2-5, with D maybe TRBD1 (6 bases). With the DNA end fitting TRBJ2-1 better, the J assignment may be wrong. Germline V gene sequence: CDR1 SEHNR, CDR2 FQNEAQ (reference sequence). The CDR3 consists of 14 residues. The CDR3 coding sequence is TGTGCCAGCAGCTTAGCGGGACACAACAATGAGCAGTTCTTC. Protein: CASSLAGHNNEQFF.

The sample holds many counts of this clonotype. V gene TRBV12-3 or TRBV12-4 combines with J gene TRBJ1-2, with TRBD1 identical over 7 bases. Trimming took 8 bases from V and 10 from J; bases not matched to a gene: 10. The CDR3 is 12 amino acids. This CDR3 reads CASATGPIDYTF. The CDR3, as DNA: TGTGCCAGCGCGACAGGGCCTATCGACTACACCTTC.

The chain joins TRBV7-9 to TRBJ1-1; D perhaps matches TRBD1 (6 bases). V was trimmed by 4 bases and J by 5 bases, leaving 17 bases between them. CDR1 and CDR2 (germline): SEHNR, FQNEAQ (reference sequence). The CDR3 is 15 residues long. CDR3 region: CASSSPRGVWTEAFF. As DNA, the CDR3 is TGTGCCAGCAGCTCGCCCAGGGGCGTATGGACTGAAGCTTTCTTT. The full variable domain, with the rest looked up from reference TRBV7-9 and TRBJ1-1, is DTGVSQNPRHKITKRGQNVTFRCDPISEHNRLYWYRQTLGQGPEFLTYFQNEAQLEKSRLLSDRFSAERPKGSFSTLEIQRTEQGDSAMYLCASSSPRGVWTEAFFGQGTRLTVV.

This rearrangement joins TRBV29-1 to TRBJ1-1, with TRBD1 identical over 8 bases. Trimming took 8 bases from V and 4 from J; bases not matched to a gene: 15. Germline values: CDR1 SQVTM, CDR2 ANQGSEA. The CDR3 consists of 15 residues. CDR3 nucleotides: TGCAGCCAAGATCGACAGGGGATAGTATTCACTGAAGCTTTCTTT. Amino acid sequence: CSQDRQGIVFTEAFF.

This clonotype was picked up a small number of times. The chain combines TRBV6-1 with TRBJ2-5; TRBD2 is a possible D gene (7 bases). V gave up 2 bases and J gave up 4 bases, with 14 bases separating them. The CDR3 is 15 residues long. Germline CDR1 is MNHNS and CDR2 is SASEGT. The CDR3 is CASSETQGGRETQYF. The CDR3 DNA reads as TGTGCCAGCAGTGAAACACAGGGCGGGAGAGAGACCCAGTACTTC.

This sequence joins TRBV7-9 and TRBJ2-7, with TRBD2 as a possible D gene (7 bases). The V end was cut by 3 bases, the J end by 5 bases, with 17 bases between. From germline, CDR1 is SEHNR and CDR2 FQNEAQ (reference sequence). This CDR3 has 15 amino acids. The CDR3 coding sequence is TGTGCCAGCAGCTTGCGGGGGCGGGAGTCTGACGAGCAGTACTTC. It translates to CASSLRGRESDEQYF.

On this clonotype itself: Being one base from a much bigger clone, this may be a read error. This sequence joins TRBV20-1 and TRBJ2-7, with 7 bases fitting TRBD2. The CDR3 has 11 residues. CDR1 is DFQATT, CDR2 SNEGSKA, per germline (reference sequence). Trimming at V came to 5 bases and at J to 9 bases, leaving 7 bases not matched to a gene. CDR3 DNA: TGCAGTGCTGAGCTAGCGGAGGGGCAGTACTTC. This translates into CSAELAEGQYF.

CDR3 bases: TGCAGCAGTGAGAATCCCAGGGATGGCTACACCTTC. This encodes CSSENPRDGYTF. V and J are TRBV29-1 and TRBJ1-2; D possibly corresponds to TRBD1 (5 bases). CDR1 is SQVTM and CDR2 is ANQGSEA in the germline V gene. The ends were cut back, 8 bases at V and 6 bases at J, with 16 bases in the middle. This CDR3 has 12 amino acids.

This clonotype was seen at least ten times. The chain couples TRBV19 to TRBJ1-5; D possibly corresponds to TRBD1 (5 bases). The germline V gene encodes CDR1 LNHDA and CDR2 SQIVND (reference sequence). Trimming shortened V by 7 bases and J by 4 bases, and 17 bases separated the two germline ends. The CDR3 runs 15 residues. As DNA, the CDR3 is TGTGCCAGTACCCCCCAGGGAAGTGGGAATCAGCCCCAGCATTTT. Its protein is CASTPQGSGNQPQHF.

This clonotype has a handful of counts. The chain links TRBV2 to TRBJ1-4, with TRBD1 matching over 8 bases. The CDR3 is 16 residues long. The V and J ends lost 2 bases and 8 bases, in that order; junction bases with no gene match: 10. The germline gives CDR1 SNHLY, CDR2 FYNNEI. CDR3 amino acids: CASSEYRGQGGEKLFF. The CDR3 region has the DNA TGTGCCAGCAGTGAATATCGTGGACAGGGAGGGGAAAAACTGTTTTTT.

This chain uses TRBV7-8 with TRBJ2-7; the match to TRBD2 covers 7 bases. Per germline, CDR1 SGHVS and CDR2 FQNEAQ. The CDR3 runs to 17 residues. Trimming at V came to 0 bases and at J to 0 bases, leaving 8 bases not matched to a gene. This CDR3 is CASSLASGDYDSYEQYF. The DNA for the CDR3 is TGTGCCAGCAGCTTAGCTTCTGGGGACTACGACTCCTACGAGCAGTACTTC. Complete variable domain (other parts from reference TRBV7-8 and TRBJ2-7): GAGVSQSPRYKVAKRGQDVALRCDPISGHVSLFWYQQALGQGPEFLTYFQNEAQLDKSGLPSDRFFAERPEGSVSTLKIQRTQQEDSAVYLCASSLASGDYDSYEQYFGPGTRLTVT.

This clonotype has at least ten counts. The chain has TRBV20-1 and TRBJ2-7; D possibly corresponds to TRBD2 (5 bases). The CDR3 contains 14 residues. In germline, CDR1 is DFQATT, CDR2 SNEGSKA (reference sequence). The V end was cut by 3 bases, the J end by 2 bases, with 14 bases between. The CDR3 loop reads CSARATEGTYEQYF. The CDR3 DNA sequence: TGCAGTGCTAGGGCCACAGAGGGCACCTACGAGCAGTACTTC.

The CDR3 DNA follows: TGTGGGACAATTACATACCATCTCCGAGGACAGCTCTATGGCTACACCTTC. Protein: CGTITYHLRGQLYGYTF. This chain links TRBV12-3 or TRBV12-4 with TRBJ1-2, with a possible D match to TRBD1 (6 bases). The CDR3 consists of 17 residues.

Ten or more counts support this clonotype. The rearrangement uses TRBV14 and TRBJ2-7, with D tentatively TRBD1 or TRBD2 (5 bases each). Germline V lookup: CDR1 SGHDN, CDR2 FVKESK. CDR3 length equals 12 residues. Trimming cost V 1 base and J 4 bases, with 5 bases left between them. The CDR3 is CASSQGGYEQYF. The CDR3 DNA reads as TGTGCCAGCAGCCAAGGGGGGTACGAGCAGTACTTC.

Notes on this clonotype: This could be a read error, since a much larger clone is one nucleotide away. This chain links TRBV29-1 with TRBJ1-1; possibly TRBD1 for D (5 bases). V dropped 8 bases and J dropped 4 bases, with 14 bases sitting between them. Germline V lookup: CDR1 SQVTM, CDR2 ANQGSEA. The CDR3 has 12 residues. CDR3 residues: CSMGVSGTEAFF. CDR3 DNA sequence: TGCAGCATGGGGGTGTCGGGCACTGAAGCTTTCTTT.

The rearrangement links TRBV4-3 to TRBJ1-1, with D possibly TRBD1 on 6 matching bases. Germline V gene sequence: CDR1 LGHNA, CDR2 YSLEER. This CDR3 contains 14 residues. V lost 8 bases and J lost 3, with 16 bases in between. As DNA, the CDR3 is TGCGCCAGCGGCCCAGGGGCTGAGGACACTGAAGCTTTCTTT. Translation gives CASGPGAEDTEAFF.